What follows are 21 T cell receptor beta chains derived from one specimen sequenced in a study of control samples from healthy donors and cancer patients (dated by TCRdb to the early 2020s). Library preparation employed the immunoSEQ multiplex PCR assay. The source is immuneACCESS, and TCRdb retained only in-frame sequences with V and J called. Part of the clones is not carried over; for the studies checked, unresolved V genes explain less than half of this, and the remainder is unexplained. The sample table shows tens of thousands of clones, and 85% to 90% are seen once. About 7.6% of the sample comes from the top ten. The specimen sequenced was blood. Receptors were obtained from a woman aged 60 to 75 in good health.

This chain connects TRBV5-1 to TRBJ2-3; tentatively, D is TRBD2 (5 bases). The CDR3 sequence is 13 residues long. Germline CDR1 and CDR2: SGHRS and YFSETQ. Trimming left V 5 bases short and J 1 base short, with 8 bases between. The CDR3, as DNA: TGCGCCAGCAGGGTGGAGGGCACAGATACGCAGTATTTT. Amino acid sequence: CASRVEGTDTQYF. Filled out from reference TRBV5-1 and TRBJ2-3, the complete variable domain reads KAGVTQTPRYLIKTRGQQVTLSCSPISGHRSVSWYQQTPGQGLQFLFEYFSETQRNKGNFPGRFSGRQFSNSRSEMNVSTLELGDSALYLCASRVEGTDTQYFGPGTRLTVL.

The chain has TRBV2 and TRBJ2-1; possibly TRBD2 for D (7 bases). Germline V gene lookup returns CDR1 SNHLY and CDR2 FYNNEI. The CDR3 sequence is 15 residues long. The V gene lost 4 bases and the J gene lost 3 bases, with 13 bases spanning the gap. The CDR3 DNA reads TGTGCCAGCAGTGGGGGGCGGGGGCACTACAATGAGCAGTTCTTC. This translates into CASSGGRGHYNEQFF.

This chain links TRBV11-3 with TRBJ2-1; D remains ambiguous. V was cut by 3 bases and J by 0 bases, with 12 bases left in between. The germline gives CDR1 SGHNT, CDR2 YENEEA. This CDR3 has 16 amino acids. CDR3 sequence (DNA): TGTGCCAGCAGCTTGGCGGCCTGGAGCTCCTACAATGAGCAGTTCTTC. Residues: CASSLAAWSSYNEQFF.

J is TRBJ2-2 and V is TRBV10-1; 9 positions agree with TRBD1. Unmatched junction bases numbered 9, after V lost 6 bases and J lost 4 bases. There are 16 residues in the CDR3. In germline, CDR1 is WNHNN, CDR2 SYGVQD (reference sequence). This CDR3 reads CASRRTGDVSTGELFF. CDR3 in DNA: TGCGCCAGCAGGAGGACAGGGGATGTGAGCACCGGGGAGCTGTTTTTT.

The rearrangement links TRBV7-9 to TRBJ2-2; D unresolved. The CDR3 runs 14 residues. CDR1 and CDR2 from the germline V gene are SEHNR and FQNEAQ (reference sequence). V was pared by 3 bases and J by 1 base, with 6 bases between. CDR3 bases: TGTGCCAGCAGCTTCGATCTGAACACCGGGGAGCTGTTTTTT. Amino acid sequence: CASSFDLNTGELFF.

J is TRBJ2-7 and V is TRBV28; possibly TRBD1 for D (6 bases). V was pared by 5 bases and J by 0 bases, with 14 bases between. Germline V gene lookup returns CDR1 MDHEN and CDR2 SYDVKM. This CDR3 comprises 15 residues. Here the CDR3 DNA reads TGTGCCAGCAGTCCCCGCGACAGGCACTCCTACGAGCAGTACTTC. As protein: CASSPRDRHSYEQYF.

The chain recombines TRBV21-1 with TRBJ2-5; the table's D call, TRBD1, has no DNA check behind it. TRBV21-1 is a listed pseudogene. This CDR3 has 15 amino acids. CDR3 residues: CASSRDSSPEETQYF. CDR3 in DNA: TGTGCCAGCAGCAGGGACAGTAGCCCGGAAGAGACCCAGTACTTC.

The V gene is TRBV6-1, the J gene TRBJ1-1; D is unresolved. V was trimmed by 2 bases and J by 7 bases, leaving 14 bases between them. This CDR3 is built from 14 residues. Per the germline V gene, CDR1 is MNHNS and CDR2 is SASEGT. The CDR3 is CASSESFWTNEAFF. CDR3 bases: TGTGCCAGCAGTGAATCTTTCTGGACGAATGAAGCTTTCTTT.

In its sample, this clone was seen once. The rearrangement uses TRBV7-2 and TRBJ2-3; TRBD2 agrees at 11 bases. Germline V gene sequence: CDR1 SGHTA, CDR2 FQGNSA. V gave up 2 bases and J gave up 6 bases; unmatched junction bases: 7. The CDR3 consists of 16 residues. The CDR3 DNA follows: TGTGCCAGCAGCTTAAATAGCGGGAGGGCGACGGATACGCAGTATTTT. It translates to CASSLNSGRATDTQYF.

The gene calls are TRBV19 and TRBJ2-2; 8 nucleotides align to TRBD1. This CDR3 has 15 amino acids. Losses at the gene ends were 7 bases for V and 0 bases for J; bases not matched to a gene: 4. In germline, CDR1 is LNHDA, CDR2 SQIVND (reference sequence). CDR3 in amino acids: CASNSGGANTGELFF. Here the CDR3 DNA reads TGTGCCAGTAATTCAGGGGGCGCGAACACCGGGGAGCTGTTTTTT.

The V call is TRBV6-5, the J call TRBJ1-1; tentatively, D is TRBD1 (5 bases). Trimming took 6 bases from V and 0 from J, leaving 11 bases between them. This CDR3 region has 14 residues. CDR1 MNHEY and CDR2 SVGAGI come from the germline V gene. For the CDR3, the DNA is TGTGCCAGCAGAACGGGACTCCTGAACACTGAAGCTTTCTTT. This codes for CASRTGLLNTEAFF.

This chain uses TRBV5-1 with TRBJ2-3; D gene uncertain. Trimming cost V 2 bases and J 4 bases, with 5 bases left between them. The CDR3 consists of 12 residues. The germline V gene encodes CDR1 SGHRS and CDR2 YFSETQ. The CDR3 DNA reads TGCGCCAGCAGCTTCCCCCCAGATACGCAGTATTTT. This encodes CASSFPPDTQYF.

The chain links TRBV7-9 to TRBJ1-1; D is possibly TRBD1 (5 bases). Germline CDR1 reads SEHNR; CDR2 reads FQNEAQ (reference sequence). This CDR3 is built from 14 residues. The germline V and J ends were trimmed by 1 base and 3 bases, with 9 bases remaining between them. The CDR3 region is CASSLGQPYTEAFF. DNA of the CDR3: TGTGCCAGCAGCTTAGGACAGCCTTACACTGAAGCTTTCTTT.

The chain carries TRBV19 and TRBJ1-5; no clear D gene. V gave up 3 bases and J gave up 0 bases, with 6 bases separating them. The CDR3 runs to 14 residues. Looked up from germline, CDR1 is LNHDA and CDR2 is SQIVND (reference sequence). Here the CDR3 reads CASSMVLSNQPQHF. CDR3 DNA sequence: TGTGCCAGTAGTATGGTACTTAGCAATCAGCCCCAGCATTTT. Looking up the rest from reference TRBV19 and TRBJ1-5 gives the full variable domain: DGGITQSPKYLFRKEGQNVTLSCEQNLNHDAMYWYRQDPGQGLRLIYYSQIVNDFQKGDIAEGYSVSREKKESFPLTVTSAQKNPTAFYLCASSMVLSNQPQHFGDGTRLSIL.

V usage is TRBV5-1 and J usage is TRBJ2-2; weak D call: TRBD2 (5 bases). Germline CDR1 is SGHRS and CDR2 is YFSETQ. This CDR3 is built from 14 residues. Trimming pared 2 bases from V and 1 base from J, leaving 6 bases between. CDR3 DNA sequence: TGCGCCAGCAGCTTAGCGGTGAACACCGGGGAGCTGTTTTTT. As protein: CASSLAVNTGELFF. The full variable domain, completed using reference TRBV5-1 and TRBJ2-2, is KAGVTQTPRYLIKTRGQQVTLSCSPISGHRSVSWYQQTPGQGLQFLFEYFSETQRNKGNFPGRFSGRQFSNSRSEMNVSTLELGDSALYLCASSLAVNTGELFFGEGSRLTVL.

V gene TRBV7-2 combines with J gene TRBJ2-1; 8 bases agree with TRBD2. The germline V gene has CDR1 SGHTA and CDR2 FQGNSA. V trimming: 3 bases; J trimming: 5 bases; junction bases outside the gene matches: 3. The CDR3 is made up of 14 amino acids. The CDR3 region has the DNA TGTGCCAGCAGCTTTAGCGGGGCAAACAATGAGCAGTTCTTC. Translating gives CASSFSGANNEQFF.

This sequence joins TRBV6-2 or TRBV6-3 and TRBJ2-5; the D is unclear. The CDR3 runs to 15 residues. The V gene lost 3 bases and the J gene lost 2 bases, with 13 bases spanning the gap. Per the germline V gene, CDR1 is MNHEY and CDR2 is SVGEGT. DNA of the CDR3: TGTGCCAGCAGTTATGGCGGAGCAGCTCAAGAGACCCAGTACTTC. Amino acids: CASSYGGAAQETQYF.

The rearrangement joins TRBV5-4 to TRBJ2-3, with 12 bases identical to TRBD2. The CDR3 covers 16 residues. Germline V gene lookup returns CDR1 SGHNT and CDR2 YYREEE (reference sequence). V lost 3 bases to trimming and J lost 3 bases; unmatched junction nucleotides: 5. CDR3 in amino acids: CASSSGLAGFTDTQYF. CDR3 coding DNA: TGTGCCAGCAGCTCAGGACTAGCGGGGTTTACAGATACGCAGTATTTT.

J is TRBJ2-1 and V is TRBV29-1, with D possibly TRBD2 on 6 matching bases. Deletions cut 0 bases from V and 6 bases from J, with 15 bases between. From germline, CDR1 is SQVTM and CDR2 ANQGSEA. This CDR3 region has 15 residues. Written as DNA, the CDR3 is TGCAGCGTTGAAGATTACCTCCTCGGGGGCAATGAGCAGTTCTTC. Translation gives CSVEDYLLGGNEQFF.

The rearrangement uses TRBV28 and TRBJ2-7; D possibly corresponds to TRBD2 (5 bases). The V end lost 6 bases, the J end lost 3 bases, and 12 bases lay between the germline ends. CDR1 and CDR2 from the germline V gene are MDHEN and SYDVKM. The CDR3 totals 13 residues. The CDR3 sequence is CASRTGISYEQYF. CDR3 DNA: TGTGCCAGCAGAACCGGGATCAGCTACGAGCAGTACTTC.

The chain combines TRBV3-1 (or the pseudogene TRBV3-2) with TRBJ2-2, with TRBD2 matching 9 bases. V lost 6 bases and J lost 1; bases outside the gene matches: 6. The CDR3 is made up of 16 amino acids. Germline CDR1 is LGHDT and CDR2 is YNNKEL (reference sequence). This CDR3 reads CASRRGLARNTGELFF. The CDR3 DNA follows: TGTGCCAGCAGACGTGGACTAGCGCGGAACACCGGGGAGCTGTTTTTT.